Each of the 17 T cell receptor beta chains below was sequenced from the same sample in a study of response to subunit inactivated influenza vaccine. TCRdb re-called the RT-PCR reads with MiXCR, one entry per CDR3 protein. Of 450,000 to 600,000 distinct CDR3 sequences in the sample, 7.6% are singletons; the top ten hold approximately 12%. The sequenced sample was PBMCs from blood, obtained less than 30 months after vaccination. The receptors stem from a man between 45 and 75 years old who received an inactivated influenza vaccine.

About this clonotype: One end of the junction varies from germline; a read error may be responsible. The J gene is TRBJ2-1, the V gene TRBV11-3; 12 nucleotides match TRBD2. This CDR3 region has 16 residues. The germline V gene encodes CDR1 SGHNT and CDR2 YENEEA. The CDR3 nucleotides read TGTGCCAGCAGCTCCCGGACTAGCGGGAACCACAATGAGCGGTTCTTC. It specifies CASSSRTSGNHNERFF.

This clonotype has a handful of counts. The CDR3 spells CASSLASLHTDTQYF. CDR3 nucleotides: TGCGCCAGCAGCTTGGCCTCCCTCCACACAGATACGCAGTATTTT. V gene TRBV5-1 combines with J gene TRBJ2-3, with D hard to call. V lost 0 bases and J lost 2, with 10 bases in between. The CDR3 has 15 residues. CDR1 and CDR2 (germline): SGHRS, YFSETQ.

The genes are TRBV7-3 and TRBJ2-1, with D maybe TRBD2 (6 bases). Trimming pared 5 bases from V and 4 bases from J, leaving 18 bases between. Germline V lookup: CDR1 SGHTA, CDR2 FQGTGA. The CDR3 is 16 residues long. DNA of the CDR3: TGTGCCAGCAGCACCCAGAGCGGGCCTGCTTACAATGAGCAGTTCTTC. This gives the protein CASSTQSGPAYNEQFF.

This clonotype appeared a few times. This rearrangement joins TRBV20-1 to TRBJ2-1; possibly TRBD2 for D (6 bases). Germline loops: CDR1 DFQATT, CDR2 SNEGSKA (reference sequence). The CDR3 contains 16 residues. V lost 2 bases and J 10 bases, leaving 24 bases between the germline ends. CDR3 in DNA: TGCAGTGCTAGACCTCCCCGGGAGACTAGGGTTGGGGAGCAGTTCTTC. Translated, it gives CSARPPRETRVGEQFF.

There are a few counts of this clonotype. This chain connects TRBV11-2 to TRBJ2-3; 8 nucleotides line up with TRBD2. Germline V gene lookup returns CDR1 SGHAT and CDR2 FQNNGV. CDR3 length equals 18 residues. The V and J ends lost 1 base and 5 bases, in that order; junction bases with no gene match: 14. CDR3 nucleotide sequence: TGTGCCAGCAGCTTAGTTCCTAGCGGGCCTGATGGGGTAGATACGCAGTATTTT. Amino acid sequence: CASSLVPSGPDGVDTQYF.

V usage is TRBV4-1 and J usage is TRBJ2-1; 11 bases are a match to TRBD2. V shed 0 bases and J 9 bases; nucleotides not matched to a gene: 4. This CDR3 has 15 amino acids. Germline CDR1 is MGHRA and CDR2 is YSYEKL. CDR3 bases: TGCGCCAGCAGCCAAGATAGCGGGGGGGCGGGTGAGCAGTTCTTC. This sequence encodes CASSQDSGGAGEQFF.

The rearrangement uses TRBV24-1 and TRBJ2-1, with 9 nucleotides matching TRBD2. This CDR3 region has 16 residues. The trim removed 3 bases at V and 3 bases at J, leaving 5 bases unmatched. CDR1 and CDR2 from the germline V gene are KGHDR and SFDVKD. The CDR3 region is CATSDVAGDNYNEQFF. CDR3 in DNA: TGTGCCACCAGTGATGTAGCGGGAGATAACTACAATGAGCAGTTCTTC.

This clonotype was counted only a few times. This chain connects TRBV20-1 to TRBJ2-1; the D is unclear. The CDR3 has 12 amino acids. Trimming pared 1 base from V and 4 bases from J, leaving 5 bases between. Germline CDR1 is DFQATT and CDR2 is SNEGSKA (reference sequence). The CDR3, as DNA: TGCAGTGCTAGAGTAGCATACAATGAGCAGTTCTTC. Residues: CSARVAYNEQFF.

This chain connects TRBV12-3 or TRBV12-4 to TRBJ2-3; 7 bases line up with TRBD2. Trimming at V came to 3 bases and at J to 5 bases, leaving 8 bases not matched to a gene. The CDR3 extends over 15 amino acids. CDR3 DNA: TGTGCCAGCAGTTTTACGGGGGGTGGTCAAGATACGCAGTATTTT. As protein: CASSFTGGGQDTQYF.

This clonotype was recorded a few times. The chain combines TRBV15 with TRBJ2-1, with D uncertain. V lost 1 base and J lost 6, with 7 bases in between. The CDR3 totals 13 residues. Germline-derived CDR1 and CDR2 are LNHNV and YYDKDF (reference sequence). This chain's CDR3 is CATSRAGGNEQFF. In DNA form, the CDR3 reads TGTGCCACCAGCAGAGCGGGCGGCAATGAGCAGTTCTTC.

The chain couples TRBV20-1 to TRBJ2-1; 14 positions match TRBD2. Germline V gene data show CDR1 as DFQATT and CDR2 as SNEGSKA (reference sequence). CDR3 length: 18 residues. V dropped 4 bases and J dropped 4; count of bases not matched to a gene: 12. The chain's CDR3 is CSATPTSGGAWSYNEQFF. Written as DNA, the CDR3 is TGCAGTGCTACCCCGACTAGCGGGGGGGCTTGGTCGTACAATGAGCAGTTCTTC.

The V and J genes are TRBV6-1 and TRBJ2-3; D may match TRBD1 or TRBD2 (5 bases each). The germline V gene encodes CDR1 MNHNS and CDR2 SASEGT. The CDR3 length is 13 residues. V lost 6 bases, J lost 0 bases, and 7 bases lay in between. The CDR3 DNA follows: TGTGCCAGCAGGTGGGACAGCACAGATACGCAGTATTTT. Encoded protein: CASRWDSTDTQYF.

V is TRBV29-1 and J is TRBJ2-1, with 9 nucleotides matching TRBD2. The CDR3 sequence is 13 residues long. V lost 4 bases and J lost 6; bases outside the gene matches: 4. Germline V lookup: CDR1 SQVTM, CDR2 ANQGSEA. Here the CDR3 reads CSVGTSAFNEQFF. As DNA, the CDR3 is TGCAGCGTTGGGACTAGCGCTTTCAATGAGCAGTTCTTC.

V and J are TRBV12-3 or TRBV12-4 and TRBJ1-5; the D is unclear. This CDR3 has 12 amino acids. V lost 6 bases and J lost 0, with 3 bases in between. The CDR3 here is CASRYSNQPQHF. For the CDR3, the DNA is TGTGCCAGCAGATATAGCAATCAGCCCCAGCATTTT.

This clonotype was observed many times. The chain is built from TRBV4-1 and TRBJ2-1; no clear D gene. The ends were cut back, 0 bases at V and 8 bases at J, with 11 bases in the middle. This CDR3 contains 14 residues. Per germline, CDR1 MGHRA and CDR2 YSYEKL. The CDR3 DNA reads TGCGCCAGCAGCCAAGATATCAGTTGGGATGAGCAGTTCTTC. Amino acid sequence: CASSQDISWDEQFF.

DNA of the CDR3: TGTGCCAGCAGCCACGGGACACACTCTGGGGCCAACGTCCTGACTTTC. It specifies CASSHGTHSGANVLTF. The rearrangement uses TRBV14 and TRBJ2-6, with a tentative D call TRBD1 (6 bases). Germline CDR1 and CDR2: SGHDN and FVKESK. V lost 3 bases to trimming and J lost 0 bases, with 9 bases between them. CDR3 size: 16 residues.

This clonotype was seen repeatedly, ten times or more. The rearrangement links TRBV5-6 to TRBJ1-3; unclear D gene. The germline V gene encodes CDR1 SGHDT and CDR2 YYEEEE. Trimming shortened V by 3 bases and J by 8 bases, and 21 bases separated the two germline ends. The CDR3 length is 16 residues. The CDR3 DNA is TGTGCCAGCAGCTCCCCGAGGAGCGGGAGACGGGACACCATATATTTT. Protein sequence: CASSSPRSGRRDTIYF.